This T cell receptor beta chain originates from a study of T cell repertoires in cytomegalovirus infection. Trimming removed 7 bases from V and 1 base from J, with 8 bases in between. This CDR3 spans 12 amino acids. The germline CDR1 and CDR2 sequences are MNHNS and SASEGT. The sample holds one count of this clonotype. In TCRdb, the reads were re-called with MiXCR into one record per CDR3 protein. The table records over 150,000 distinct CDR3 sequences, approximately 17% of them present only once. The sequence came from a human donor in good health (CMV status not recorded). Some clones in this sample may be carry-over from other donors' samples. Sequenced: CD8+ T cells from PBMCs. The V call is TRBV6-1, the J call TRBJ2-7; unclear D gene. The CDR3 DNA is TGTGCCAGCACAAACCCGTCCTACGAGCAGTACTTC. It is translated as CASTNPSYEQYF.